The T cell receptor (beta chain) described here comes from a study of blood T cell repertoires in COVID-19. Study context: PBMCs, B-cell-depleted T cells, or T cells were the source of the cDNA or gDNA that made up the material.

In the original analysis: Amplification of reference gene primers provided the estimated nucleated cell counts. Measured with immunoSEQ multiplex PCR; TCRdb has only the in-frame clones, and not every one. V and J calls and clone size are given by that table; D and trimming were obtained from the DNA. The sample carries 51,000 or so clones, 80% to 90% recorded once. Germline V gives CDR1 LNHDA, CDR2 SQIVND (reference sequence). CDR3 length: 13 amino acids. The J segment lost 5 bases and the V segment lost 6 bases, leaving 4 bases of the junction unmatched. The sample comprised peripheral blood. The receptor was isolated from a man older than 75 with acute or convalescent COVID-19. The chain recombines TRBV19 with TRBJ2-7; the match to TRBD1 covers 10 bases. The CDR3 spells CASRGTGDNEQYF. CDR3 in DNA: TGTGCCAGTAGAGGGACAGGGGACAACGAGCAGTACTTC. The full variable domain, rest sourced from reference TRBV19 and TRBJ2-7, is DGGITQSPKYLFRKEGQNVTLSCEQNLNHDAMYWYRQDPGQGLRLIYYSQIVNDFQKGDIAEGYSVSREKKESFPLTVTSAQKNPTAFYLCASRGTGDNEQYFGPGTRLTVT.